Below are 22 T cell receptor beta chains sequenced from a single sample in a study of control samples from healthy donors and cancer patients. Profiled with immunoSEQ multiplex PCR; TCRdb holds only in-frame clones, not every one. Among approximately 49,000 clones listed, around 86% were seen once. Sequenced input: PBMCs. These receptors were collected from a woman between 50 and 59 years old with lung cancer.

V is TRBV29-1 and J is TRBJ2-7; 9 bases are shared with TRBD1. Per the germline V gene, CDR1 is SQVTM and CDR2 is ANQGSEA. V trimming: 5 bases; J trimming: 6 bases; junction bases outside the gene matches: 5. The CDR3 spans 12 residues. As DNA, the CDR3 is TGCAGCGTTTCGGGACAGGGAGGCGAGCAGTACTTC. This codes for CSVSGQGGEQYF.

The J gene is TRBJ2-3, the V gene TRBV6-2 or TRBV6-3; 15 positions agree with TRBD2. V was clipped by 5 bases and J by 2 bases; unmatched bases: 2. CDR3 length: 16 amino acids. Looked up from germline, CDR1 is MNHEY and CDR2 is SVGEGT. CDR3 nucleotides: TGTGCCAGCAGTCGGACTAGCGGGGGGGTCACAGATACGCAGTATTTT. This sequence encodes CASSRTSGGVTDTQYF.

Note on this clone: Its ends do not fully match the called genes, so a read error is possible. The V and J genes are TRBV29-1 and TRBJ2-3; 8 nucleotides align to TRBD1. CDR3 length equals 16 residues. Germline-derived CDR1 and CDR2 are SQVTM and ANQGSEA. As DNA, the CDR3 is TGCAGAGTTGGCGACAGGGGTGGTTCTAGCACAGATACGCAGTATTTT. This sequence encodes CRVGDRGGSSTDTQYF.

The chain recombines TRBV9 with TRBJ2-7, with 7 bases fitting TRBD1. Germline V CDR1 and CDR2: SGDLS, YYNGEE. J lost 6 bases, V lost 3 bases, and 9 bases had no gene match. This CDR3 spans 14 amino acids. This CDR3 is CASSGHGTDGEQYF. CDR3 DNA sequence: TGTGCCAGCAGCGGGCACGGGACAGACGGCGAGCAGTACTTC. Supplemented by reference TRBV9 and TRBJ2-7, the full variable domain reads DSGVTQTPKHLITATGQRVTLRCSPRSGDLSVYWYQQSLDQGLQFLIQYYNGEERAKGNILERFSAQQFPDLHSELNLSSLELGDSALYFCASSGHGTDGEQYFGPGTRLTVT.

This clone was observed a few times. The chain joins TRBV5-1 to TRBJ1-1; D unclear. Germline lookup yields CDR1 SGHRS and CDR2 YFSETQ. V lost 4 bases, J lost 2 bases, and 12 bases lay in between. The CDR3 is 14 residues long. The CDR3 region is CASSRVPGNTEAFF. The CDR3 DNA is TGCGCCAGCAGCCGCGTCCCGGGTAACACTGAAGCTTTCTTT.

The V and J genes are TRBV28 and TRBJ1-5; possible D gene TRBD1, 5 bases. The CDR3 is made up of 16 amino acids. Germline values: CDR1 MDHEN, CDR2 SYDVKM. Deletions cut 1 base from V and 3 bases from J, with 13 bases between. CDR3 sequence (DNA): TGTGCCAGCAGTTTATCAGGTGGGGGTTACAATCAGCCCCAGCATTTT. Encoded protein: CASSLSGGGYNQPQHF.

The DNA for the CDR3 is TGTGCCTGGAGTGTACCGGGGGATCAGCCCCAGCATTTT. Translation gives CAWSVPGDQPQHF. The V gene is TRBV30, the J gene TRBJ1-5; maybe TRBD1 (5 bases). CDR1 is GTSNPN, CDR2 SVGIG, per germline (reference sequence). The CDR3 covers 13 residues. Trimming shortened V by 0 bases and J by 5 bases, and 8 bases separated the two germline ends.

The chain carries TRBV6-5 and TRBJ1-2, with D unresolved. The CDR3 runs 13 residues. V was shortened by 6 bases and J by 8 bases, with 16 bases between the two germline ends. Germline V CDR1 and CDR2: MNHEY, SVGAGI. The CDR3 DNA is TGTGCCAGCAGATCCGGACGGATATACGGCTACACCTTC. This sequence encodes CASRSGRIYGYTF.

The rearrangement joins TRBV18 to TRBJ2-5; D remains unclear. Between the trimmed V and J ends, which lost 3 bases and 2 bases, there was a span of 4 bases. The CDR3 contains 12 residues. Germline CDR1 reads KGHSH; CDR2 reads LQKENI. CDR3: CASSPPQETQYF. The CDR3 region has the DNA TGTGCCAGCTCACCCCCTCAAGAGACCCAGTACTTC. Filled out from reference TRBV18 and TRBJ2-5, the complete variable domain reads NAGVMQNPRHLVRRRGQEARLRCSPMKGHSHVYWYRQLPEEGLKFMVYLQKENIIDESGMPKERFSAEFPKEGPSILRIQQVVRGDSAAYFCASSPPQETQYFGPGTRLLVL.

The chain carries TRBV5-1 and TRBJ1-1; D unresolved. Germline CDR1 is SGHRS and CDR2 is YFSETQ. The length of the CDR3 is 13 residues. Trimming stripped 1 base from V and 1 base from J, with 5 bases between. The CDR3 coding sequence is TGCGCCAGCAGCTTGAACAAGAACACTGAAGCTTTCTTT. This encodes CASSLNKNTEAFF.

This clone is labeled medium-sized. J is TRBJ1-2 and V is TRBV28; D perhaps matches TRBD1 (6 bases). The germline V and J ends were trimmed by 4 bases and 6 bases, with 15 bases remaining between them. The length of the CDR3 is 14 residues. The germline V gene encodes CDR1 MDHEN and CDR2 SYDVKM. The CDR3 region is CASSSSQGWNGYTF. CDR3 coding DNA: TGTGCCAGCAGTTCCTCACAGGGCTGGAATGGCTACACCTTC.

This chain joins TRBV9 and TRBJ2-5; either TRBD1 or TRBD2 may fit D (5 bases each). CDR3 size: 15 residues. V lost 4 bases and J 1 base, leaving 14 bases between the germline ends. Per the germline V gene, CDR1 is SGDLS and CDR2 is YYNGEE. CDR3: CASSPGGKTQETQYF. CDR3 in DNA: TGTGCCAGCAGCCCTGGGGGTAAGACCCAAGAGACCCAGTACTTC.

The chain joins TRBV27 to TRBJ1-2, with D unclear. The V end was cut by 6 bases, the J end by 2 bases, with 16 bases between. The CDR3 extends over 15 amino acids. Germline V lookup: CDR1 MNHEY, CDR2 SMNVEV (reference sequence). The CDR3 DNA sequence: TGTGCCAGCAGCCTAACTCCGGGATCGAACTATGGCTACACCTTC. It is translated as CASSLTPGSNYGYTF.

This chain links TRBV27 with TRBJ1-1; tentative D call: TRBD1 (6 bases). Per germline, CDR1 MNHEY and CDR2 SMNVEV (reference sequence). The germline V and J ends were trimmed by 2 bases and 7 bases, with 8 bases remaining between them. The CDR3 sequence is 12 residues long. CDR3 region: CASSLTGNEAFF. CDR3 sequence (DNA): TGTGCCAGCAGTTTAACAGGGAATGAAGCTTTCTTT.

This chain uses TRBV29-1 with TRBJ1-2; perhaps TRBD1 as D (6 bases). CDR3 length: 12 amino acids. Trimming took 4 bases from V and 3 from J, leaving 9 bases between them. Germline V gene sequence: CDR1 SQVTM, CDR2 ANQGSEA. The CDR3, as DNA: TGCAGCGTTGGAGGGGGTGACTATGGCTACACCTTC. This codes for CSVGGGDYGYTF.

The chain couples TRBV5-4 to TRBJ2-6; 7 positions agree with TRBD2. Trimming at V came to 0 bases and at J to 4 bases, leaving 10 bases not matched to a gene. CDR3 size: 18 residues. The germline CDR1 and CDR2 sequences are SGHNT and YYREEE (reference sequence). The CDR3 reads CASSLGASGNLGANVLTF. The CDR3 DNA is TGTGCCAGCAGCTTGGGAGCTAGCGGTAACTTAGGGGCCAACGTCCTGACTTTC.

This chain joins TRBV5-1 and TRBJ2-2, with 8 nucleotides matching TRBD1. This CDR3 is built from 16 residues. V was pared by 0 bases and J by 4 bases, with 5 bases of the junction left unmatched. CDR1 is SGHRS and CDR2 is YFSETQ in the germline V gene. CDR3 nucleotide sequence: TGCGCCAGCAGCTTGGCCGGACAGGGAACCACCGGGGAGCTGTTTTTT. Translating gives CASSLAGQGTTGELFF.

The chain carries TRBV29-1 and TRBJ1-3; 8 positions agree with TRBD1. V shed 4 bases, J shed 2 bases, and the junction held 1 base outside the gene matches. CDR1 and CDR2 from the germline V gene are SQVTM and ANQGSEA. The CDR3 loop spans 13 amino acids. For the CDR3, the DNA is TGCAGCGTTGGGACAGGGACTGGAAACACCATATATTTT. Protein sequence: CSVGTGTGNTIYF.

As concerns this clone: The junction and the germline gene differ at one end; a read error may be behind it. The chain recombines TRBV14 with TRBJ1-1, with a possible D match to TRBD1 (5 bases). Germline V lookup: CDR1 SGHDN, CDR2 FVKESK. CDR3 length equals 15 residues. The CDR3 DNA sequence: TGTGCCAGCAGCCTACTAAGGGCGACAGTTCCAGGGTCAACATTT. Its protein is CASSLLRATVPGSTF.

The V gene is TRBV6-5, the J gene TRBJ1-2; possibly TRBD1 for D (5 bases). From germline, CDR1 is MNHEY and CDR2 SVGAGI. V lost 6 bases, J lost 4 bases, and 6 bases lay in between. The length of the CDR3 is 11 residues. The CDR3: CASRRGYGYTF. DNA for the CDR3: TGTGCCAGCAGGAGGGGCTATGGCTACACCTTC.

This chain joins TRBV29-1 and TRBJ2-2; perhaps TRBD1 as D (6 bases). From germline, CDR1 is SQVTM and CDR2 ANQGSEA. CDR3 length: 14 amino acids. V lost 4 bases to trimming and J lost 0 bases, with 9 bases between them. The DNA of the CDR3 is TGCAGCGTTGGGACAGTTGCGAACACCGGGGAGCTGTTTTTT. Amino acids: CSVGTVANTGELFF.

This chain joins TRBV9 and TRBJ2-1; weak D call: TRBD1 (5 bases). The germline V gene has CDR1 SGDLS and CDR2 YYNGEE. The CDR3 consists of 16 residues. Trimming cost V 3 bases and J 0 bases, with 13 bases left between them. CDR3 bases: TGTGCCAGCAGCGCCCGCGGAGACAGCTCCTACAATGAGCAGTTCTTC. Its protein is CASSARGDSSYNEQFF. The full variable domain, in which reference TRBV9 and TRBJ2-1 provide the parts outside the CDR3, is DSGVTQTPKHLITATGQRVTLRCSPRSGDLSVYWYQQSLDQGLQFLIQYYNGEERAKGNILERFSAQQFPDLHSELNLSSLELGDSALYFCASSARGDSSYNEQFFGPGTRLTVL.